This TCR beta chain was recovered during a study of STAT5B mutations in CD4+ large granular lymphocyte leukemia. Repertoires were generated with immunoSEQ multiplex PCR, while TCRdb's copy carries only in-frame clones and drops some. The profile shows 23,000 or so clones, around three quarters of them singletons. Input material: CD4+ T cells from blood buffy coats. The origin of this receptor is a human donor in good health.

CDR3 nucleotides: TGTGCCAGCAGTTACTCGGTCGTGGGAGACTATGGCTACACCTTC. Its translation is CASSYSVVGDYGYTF. The V gene is TRBV6-5, the J gene TRBJ1-2; D remains unclear. The CDR3 has 15 residues. The germline CDR1 and CDR2 sequences are MNHEY and SVGAGI. With 0 bases removed from V and 3 bases from J, the gap between germline ends came to 11 bases.